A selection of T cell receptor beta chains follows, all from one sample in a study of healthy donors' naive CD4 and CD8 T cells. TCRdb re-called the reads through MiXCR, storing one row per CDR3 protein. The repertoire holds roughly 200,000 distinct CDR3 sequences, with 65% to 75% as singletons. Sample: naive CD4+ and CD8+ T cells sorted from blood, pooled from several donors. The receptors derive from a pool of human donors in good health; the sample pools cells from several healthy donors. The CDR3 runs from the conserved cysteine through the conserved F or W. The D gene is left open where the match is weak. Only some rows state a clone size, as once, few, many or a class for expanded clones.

CDR3aa: CASSLPGEYYGYTF
CDR3nt: TGTGCCAGCAGCCTTCCCGGGGAATACTATGGCTACACCTTC
j_gene: TRBJ1-2
d_gene: NA
abundance: NA
v_gene: TRBV5-4

CDR3aa: CASSFDREGSYEQYF
CDR3nt: TGTGCCAGCAGCTTTGACCGGGAGGGCTCCTACGAGCAGTACTTC
j_gene: TRBJ2-7
d_gene: TRBD2
abundance: NA
v_gene: TRBV5-4

CDR3aa: CAWSPLTYYEQYF
CDR3nt: TGTGCCTGGAGTCCCTTGACCTACTACGAGCAGTACTTC
j_gene: TRBJ2-7
d_gene: NA
abundance: NA
v_gene: TRBV30

CDR3aa: CASTLEPPLSEQYF
CDR3nt: TGTGCCAGCACTCTAGAACCGCCCCTGAGCGAGCAGTACTTC
j_gene: TRBJ2-7
d_gene: NA
abundance: NA
v_gene: TRBV6-2/TRBV6-3

CDR3aa: CAWRGPGIRDTQYF
CDR3nt: TGTGCCTGGAGAGGGCCGGGGATTAGGGATACGCAGTATTTT
j_gene: TRBJ2-3
d_gene: NA
abundance: NA
v_gene: TRBV30

CDR3aa: CASSFIQTPYNEQFF
CDR3nt: TGTGCCAGCAGCTTTATACAAACCCCCTACAATGAGCAGTTCTTC
j_gene: TRBJ2-1
d_gene: NA
abundance: NA
v_gene: TRBV7-8

CDR3aa: CASSSRGLAGGKYF
CDR3nt: TGTGCCAGCAGTTCCCGGGGACTAGCGGGGGGAAAGTACTTC
j_gene: TRBJ2-5
d_gene: TRBD2
abundance: few
v_gene: TRBV7-2

CDR3aa: CASVAGRLASTGELFF
CDR3nt: TGTGCCAGTGTAGCTGGGCGCCTGGCAAGCACCGGGGAGCTGTTTTTT
j_gene: TRBJ2-2
d_gene: NA
abundance: once
v_gene: TRBV7-8

CDR3aa: CSSRKTEAFF
CDR3nt: TGCAGCTCCCGGAAGACTGAAGCTTTCTTT
j_gene: TRBJ1-1
d_gene: NA
abundance: NA
v_gene: TRBV29-1

CDR3aa: CASSAPLGHEQFF
CDR3nt: TGTGCCAGCAGTGCCCCCTTGGGCCATGAGCAGTTCTTC
j_gene: TRBJ2-1
d_gene: NA
abundance: NA
v_gene: TRBV6-1

CDR3aa: CSARAAGVPYNEQFF
CDR3nt: TGCAGTGCTAGGGCTGCGGGAGTGCCGTACAATGAGCAGTTCTTC
j_gene: TRBJ2-1
d_gene: TRBD2
abundance: NA
v_gene: TRBV20-1

CDR3aa: CASSPADSTYEQYF
CDR3nt: TGTGCCAGCTCACCTGCGGACAGTACCTACGAGCAGTACTTC
j_gene: TRBJ2-7
d_gene: NA
abundance: NA
v_gene: TRBV18

CDR3aa: CATSREEGLAGTGELFF
CDR3nt: TGTGCCACCAGCAGAGAAGAGGGGCTGGCGGGAACCGGGGAGCTGTTTTTT
j_gene: TRBJ2-2
d_gene: NA
abundance: NA
v_gene: TRBV15

CDR3aa: CSVQAGGLNTGELFF
CDR3nt: TGCAGCGTTCAGGCGGGAGGGCTGAACACCGGGGAGCTGTTTTTT
j_gene: TRBJ2-2
d_gene: TRBD2
abundance: NA
v_gene: TRBV29-1

CDR3aa: CAISESLGGNQPQHF
CDR3nt: TGTGCCATCAGTGAGTCGCTCGGGGGCAATCAGCCCCAGCATTTT
j_gene: TRBJ1-5
d_gene: NA
abundance: NA
v_gene: TRBV10-3

CDR3aa: CASSSPLAGGYEQYF
CDR3nt: TGTGCCAGCAGTTCTCCCCTAGCGGGAGGCTACGAGCAGTACTTC
j_gene: TRBJ2-7
d_gene: TRBD2
abundance: few
v_gene: TRBV27

CDR3aa: CASSYTQTTGSRPFF
CDR3nt: TGTGCCAGCAGCTATACGCAAACAACAGGGTCCAGGCCGTTCTTC
j_gene: TRBJ2-1
d_gene: NA
abundance: NA
v_gene: TRBV7-8

CDR3aa: CASSQNSDTQYF
CDR3nt: TGTGCCAGCAGTCAGAACTCAGATACGCAGTATTTT
j_gene: TRBJ2-3
d_gene: NA
abundance: once
v_gene: TRBV27

CDR3aa: CATSPTGRETQYF
CDR3nt: TGTGCCACCAGTCCGACAGGTCGGGAGACCCAGTACTTC
j_gene: TRBJ2-5
d_gene: NA
abundance: NA
v_gene: TRBV24-1

CDR3aa: CAWRLAGVYEQYF
CDR3nt: TGTGCCTGGAGACTAGCGGGAGTCTACGAGCAGTACTTC
j_gene: TRBJ2-7
d_gene: TRBD2
abundance: NA
v_gene: TRBV30

CDR3aa: CSVAGTGGYTF
CDR3nt: TGCAGCGTTGCGGGAACTGGTGGCTACACCTTC
j_gene: TRBJ1-2
d_gene: NA
abundance: NA
v_gene: TRBV29-1

CDR3aa: CASSYSAGEGAETQYF
CDR3nt: TGTGCCAGCAGTTACTCAGCGGGAGAGGGGGCAGAGACCCAGTACTTC
j_gene: TRBJ2-5
d_gene: NA
abundance: NA
v_gene: TRBV6-6

CDR3aa: CASSLRESAYEQYF
CDR3nt: TGTGCCAGCAGTTTACGGGAGTCCGCCTACGAGCAGTACTTC
j_gene: TRBJ2-7
d_gene: NA
abundance: NA
v_gene: TRBV27

CDR3aa: CASSPPISVAASSYEQYF
CDR3nt: TGTGCCAGCTCACCACCCATTTCCGTGGCGGCGAGCTCCTACGAGCAGTACTTC
j_gene: TRBJ2-7
d_gene: NA
abundance: NA
v_gene: TRBV18

CDR3aa: CATSIGLAGAGGTQYF
CDR3nt: TGTGCCACCAGCATCGGACTAGCGGGAGCTGGGGGGACCCAGTACTTC
j_gene: TRBJ2-5
d_gene: TRBD2
abundance: NA
v_gene: TRBV15

CDR3aa: CSTRPQGAFYEQYF
CDR3nt: TGCAGTACTAGACCCCAGGGGGCTTTCTACGAGCAGTACTTC
j_gene: TRBJ2-7
d_gene: TRBD1
abundance: few
v_gene: TRBV20-1

CDR3aa: CAWSRDYNEQFF
CDR3nt: TGTGCCTGGAGCAGAGACTACAATGAGCAGTTCTTC
j_gene: TRBJ2-1
d_gene: NA
abundance: NA
v_gene: TRBV30

CDR3aa: CSVAPMRTVIYGYTF
CDR3nt: TGCAGCGTTGCTCCCATGAGGACAGTTATTTATGGCTACACCTTC
j_gene: TRBJ1-2
d_gene: NA
abundance: NA
v_gene: TRBV29-1